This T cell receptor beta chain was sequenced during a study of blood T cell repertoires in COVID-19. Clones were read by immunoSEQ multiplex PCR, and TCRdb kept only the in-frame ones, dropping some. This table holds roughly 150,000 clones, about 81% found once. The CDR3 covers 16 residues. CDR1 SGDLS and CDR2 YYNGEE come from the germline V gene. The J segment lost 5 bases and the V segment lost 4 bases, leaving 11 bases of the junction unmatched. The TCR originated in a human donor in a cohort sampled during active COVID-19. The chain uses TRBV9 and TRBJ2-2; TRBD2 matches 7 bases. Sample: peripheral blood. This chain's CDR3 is CASSPHRPGGTGELFF. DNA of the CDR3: TGTGCCAGCAGCCCTCATCGTCCGGGGGGAACCGGGGAGCTGTTTTTT.